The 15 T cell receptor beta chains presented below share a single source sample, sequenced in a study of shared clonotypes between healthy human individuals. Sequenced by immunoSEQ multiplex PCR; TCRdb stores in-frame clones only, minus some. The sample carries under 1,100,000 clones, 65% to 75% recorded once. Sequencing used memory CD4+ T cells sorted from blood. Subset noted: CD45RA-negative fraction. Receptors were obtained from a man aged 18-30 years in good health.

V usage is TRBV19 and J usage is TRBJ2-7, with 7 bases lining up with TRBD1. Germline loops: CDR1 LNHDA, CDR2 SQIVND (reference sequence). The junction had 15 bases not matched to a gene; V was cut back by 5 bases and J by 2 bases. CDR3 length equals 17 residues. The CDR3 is CASSLSPRTGQPYEQYF. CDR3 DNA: TGTGCCAGTAGTCTTTCCCCCCGGACAGGTCAACCCTACGAGCAGTACTTC.

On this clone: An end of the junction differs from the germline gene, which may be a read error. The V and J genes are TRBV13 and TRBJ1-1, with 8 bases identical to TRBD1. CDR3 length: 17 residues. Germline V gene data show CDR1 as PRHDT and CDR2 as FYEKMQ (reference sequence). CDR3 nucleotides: TGTGCCAGCAGCCTAGGCTCCGGGACAGGACGCCTGTACCGGGCTTTCTTT. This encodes CASSLGSGTGRLYRAFF.

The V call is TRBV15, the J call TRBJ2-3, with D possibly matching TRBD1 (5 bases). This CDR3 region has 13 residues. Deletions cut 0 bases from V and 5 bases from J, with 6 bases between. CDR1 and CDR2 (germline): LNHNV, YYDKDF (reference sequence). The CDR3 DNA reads TGTGCCACCAGCAGAGAAGGGGAAGATACGCAGTATTTT. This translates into CATSREGEDTQYF. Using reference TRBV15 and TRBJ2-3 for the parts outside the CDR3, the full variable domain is DAMVIQNPRYQVTQFGKPVTLSCSQTLNHNVMYWYQQKSSQAPKLLFHYYDKDFNNEADTPDNFQSRRPNTSFCFLDIRSPGLGDTAMYLCATSREGEDTQYFGPGTRLTVL.

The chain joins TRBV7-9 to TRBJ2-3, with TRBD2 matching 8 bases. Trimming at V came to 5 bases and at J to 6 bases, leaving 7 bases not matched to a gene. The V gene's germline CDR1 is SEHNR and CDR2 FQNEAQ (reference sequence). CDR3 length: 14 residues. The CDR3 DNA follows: TGTGCCAGCAGCCCGGGACTAGGATATGATACGCAGTATTTT. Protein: CASSPGLGYDTQYF.

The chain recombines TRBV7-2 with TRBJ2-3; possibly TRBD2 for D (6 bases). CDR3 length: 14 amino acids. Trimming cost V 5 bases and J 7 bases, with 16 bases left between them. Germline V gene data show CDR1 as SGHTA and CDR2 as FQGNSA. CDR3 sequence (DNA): TGTGCCAGCAGCCGGGGGAATCTACAAAATACGCAGTATTTT. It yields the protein CASSRGNLQNTQYF.

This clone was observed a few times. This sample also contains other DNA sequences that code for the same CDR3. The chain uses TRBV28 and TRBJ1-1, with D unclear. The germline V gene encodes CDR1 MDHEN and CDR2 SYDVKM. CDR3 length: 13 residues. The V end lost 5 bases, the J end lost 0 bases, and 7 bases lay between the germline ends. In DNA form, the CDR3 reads TGTGCCAGCAGTCGGTACATGAACACTGAAGCTTTCTTT. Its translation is CASSRYMNTEAFF.

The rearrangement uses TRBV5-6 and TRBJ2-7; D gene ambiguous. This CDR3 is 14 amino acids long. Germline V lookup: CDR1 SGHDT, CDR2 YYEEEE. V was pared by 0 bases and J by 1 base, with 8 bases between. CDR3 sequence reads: CASSLATLSYEQYF. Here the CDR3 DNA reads TGTGCCAGCAGCTTGGCCACCCTTTCCTACGAGCAGTACTTC.

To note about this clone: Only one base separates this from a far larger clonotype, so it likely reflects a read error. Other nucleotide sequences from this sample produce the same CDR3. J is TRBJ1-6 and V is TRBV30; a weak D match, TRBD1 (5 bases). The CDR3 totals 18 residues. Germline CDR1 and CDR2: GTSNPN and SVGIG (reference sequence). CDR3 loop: CAWTPGGASGPYNSPLHF. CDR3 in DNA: TGCGCCTGGACCCCGGGCGGGGCCTCGGGGCCCTATAATTCACCCCTCCACTTT.

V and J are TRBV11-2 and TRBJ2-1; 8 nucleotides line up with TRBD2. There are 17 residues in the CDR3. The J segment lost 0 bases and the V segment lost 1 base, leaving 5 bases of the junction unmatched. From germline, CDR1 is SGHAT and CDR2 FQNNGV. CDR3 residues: CASSLGPSGPSYNEQFF. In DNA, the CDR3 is TGTGCCAGCAGCTTAGGCCCTAGCGGGCCCTCCTACAATGAGCAGTTCTTC.

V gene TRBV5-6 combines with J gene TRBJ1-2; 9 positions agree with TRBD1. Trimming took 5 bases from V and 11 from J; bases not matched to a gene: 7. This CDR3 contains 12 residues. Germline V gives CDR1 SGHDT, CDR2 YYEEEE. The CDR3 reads CASSYGQGRYTF. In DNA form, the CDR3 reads TGTGCCAGCAGTTATGGACAGGGGCGTTACACCTTC.

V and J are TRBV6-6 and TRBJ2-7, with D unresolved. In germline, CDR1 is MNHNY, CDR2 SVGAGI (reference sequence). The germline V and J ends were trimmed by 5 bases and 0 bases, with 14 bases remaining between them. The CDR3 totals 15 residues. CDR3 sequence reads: CASSPGRPSSYEQYF. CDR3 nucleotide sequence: TGTGCCAGCAGTCCCGGGCGGCCGAGCTCCTACGAGCAGTACTTC.

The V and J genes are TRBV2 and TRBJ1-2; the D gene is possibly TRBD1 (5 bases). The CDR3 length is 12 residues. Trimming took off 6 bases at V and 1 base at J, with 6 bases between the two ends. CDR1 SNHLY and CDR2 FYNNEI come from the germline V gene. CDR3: CASRDNNYGYTF. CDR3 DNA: TGTGCCAGCAGGGACAATAACTATGGCTACACCTTC.

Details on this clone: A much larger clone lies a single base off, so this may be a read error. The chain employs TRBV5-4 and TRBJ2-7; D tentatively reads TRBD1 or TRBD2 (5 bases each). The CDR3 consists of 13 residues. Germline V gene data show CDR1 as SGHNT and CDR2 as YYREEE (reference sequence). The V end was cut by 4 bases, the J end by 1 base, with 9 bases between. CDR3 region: CASSRDGSYEQYF. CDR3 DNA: TGTGCCAGCAGCCGGGACGGATCCTACGAGCAGTACTTC. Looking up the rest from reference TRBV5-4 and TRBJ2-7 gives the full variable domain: ETGVTQSPTHLIKTRGQQVTLRCSSQSGHNTVSWYQQALGQGPQFIFQYYREEENGRGNFPPRFSGLQFPNYSSELNVNALELDDSALYLCASSRDGSYEQYFGPGTRLTVT.

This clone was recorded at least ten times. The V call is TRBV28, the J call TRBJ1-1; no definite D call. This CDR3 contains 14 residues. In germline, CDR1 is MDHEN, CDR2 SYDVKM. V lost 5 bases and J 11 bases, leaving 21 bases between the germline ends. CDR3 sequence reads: CASSPRRYSELAFF. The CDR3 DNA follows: TGTGCCAGCAGTCCCCGCCGATACTCCGAATTGGCTTTCTTT.

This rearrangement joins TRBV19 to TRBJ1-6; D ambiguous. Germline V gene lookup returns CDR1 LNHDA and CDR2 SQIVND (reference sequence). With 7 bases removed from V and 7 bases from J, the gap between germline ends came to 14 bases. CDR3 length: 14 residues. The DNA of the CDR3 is TGTGCCAGTAAGAGAGGCCTCGGGAATTCACCCCTCCACTTT. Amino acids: CASKRGLGNSPLHF.